The 26 T cell receptor beta chains listed next were all sequenced from one sample in a study of T cell responses to AZD1222 COVID-19 vaccine. Sequenced by immunoSEQ multiplex PCR; TCRdb stores in-frame clones only, minus some. The sample includes more than 150,000 clones, 70% to 90% of them seen just once. The source material was peripheral blood, sampled on day 0 of AZD1222 vaccination. Receptors were obtained from an adult in good health.

The chain joins TRBV10-3 to TRBJ2-3, with 7 bases aligning to TRBD2. J was trimmed by 3 bases and V by 10 bases; bases with no gene match: 7. Per the germline V gene, CDR1 is ENHRY and CDR2 is SYGVKD. This CDR3 has 13 amino acids. The CDR3 reads CATAGPGTDTQYF. The CDR3 nucleotides are TGTGCCACAGCGGGACCGGGGACAGATACGCAGTATTTT.

CDR3 DNA: TGTGCCAGCAGTTGGGGACAGGGGATGAACACTGAAGCTTTCTTT. It codes for CASSWGQGMNTEAFF. The rearrangement links TRBV27 to TRBJ1-1, with TRBD1 identical over 10 bases. CDR3 size: 15 residues. Trimming cost V 4 bases and J 0 bases; bases outside gene matches: 2. Germline CDR1 MNHEY, CDR2 SMNVEV (reference sequence).

The chain uses TRBV5-1 and TRBJ2-3; perhaps D is TRBD1 or TRBD2 (6 bases each). V dropped 0 bases and J dropped 3 bases, with 14 bases sitting between them. The germline V gene encodes CDR1 SGHRS and CDR2 YFSETQ. The CDR3 contains 16 residues. The CDR3 DNA follows: TGCGCCAGCAGCTTGGATAGCGGAGGGGGGACAGATACGCAGTATTTT. This translates into CASSLDSGGGTDTQYF.

The chain employs TRBV30 and TRBJ2-7; 8 bases line up with TRBD2. The V segment lost 3 bases and the J segment 5 bases; nucleotides outside the gene matches: 12. Germline V gene sequence: CDR1 GTSNPN, CDR2 SVGIG (reference sequence). The CDR3 is made up of 15 amino acids. The CDR3 reads CAWRAVVAGRNEQYF. CDR3 bases: TGTGCCTGGAGGGCCGTAGTAGCGGGAAGGAACGAGCAGTACTTC. The variable domain in full, with the rest retrieved from reference TRBV30 and TRBJ2-7, is SQTIHQWPATLVQPVGSPLSLECTVEGTSNPNLYWYRQAAGRGLQLLFYSVGIGQISSEVPQNLSASRPQDRQFILSSKKLLLSDSGFYLCAWRAVVAGRNEQYFGPGTRLTVT.

The chain links TRBV28 to TRBJ1-5, with TRBD1 as a possible D gene (5 bases). The CDR3 contains 15 residues. Trimming shortened V by 7 bases and J by 1 base, and 14 bases separated the two germline ends. Germline V gene lookup returns CDR1 MDHEN and CDR2 SYDVKM. The CDR3 spells CASTRDGLSNQPQHF. DNA for the CDR3: TGTGCCAGCACCAGGGACGGTTTGAGCAATCAGCCCCAGCATTTT.

CDR3 DNA sequence: TGCGCCAGCAAGGGAACTACGGAGCAGTACTTC. Amino acid sequence: CASKGTTEQYF. This chain connects TRBV5-1 to TRBJ2-7; no clear D. The CDR3 loop spans 11 amino acids. V was pared by 6 bases and J by 7 bases, with 11 bases between. Germline V gives CDR1 SGHRS, CDR2 YFSETQ.

The gene calls are TRBV5-4 and TRBJ2-3; possibly TRBD2 for D (7 bases). Germline CDR1 reads SGHNT; CDR2 reads YYREEE (reference sequence). CDR3 size: 15 residues. V was trimmed by 2 bases and J by 2 bases, leaving 12 bases between them. In DNA, the CDR3 is TGTGCCAGCAGCTTAGGGGGACTATCCACAGATACGCAGTATTTT. Translating it yields CASSLGGLSTDTQYF.

V usage is TRBV19 and J usage is TRBJ1-4, with a weak D call TRBD1 (5 bases). The CDR3 has 16 residues. From germline, CDR1 is LNHDA and CDR2 SQIVND (reference sequence). Trimming shortened V by 5 bases and J by 1 base, and 14 bases separated the two germline ends. This CDR3 reads CASSVTRQGTNEKLFF. CDR3 in DNA: TGTGCCAGTAGTGTGACAAGGCAGGGAACTAATGAAAAACTGTTTTTT.

The rearrangement links TRBV3-1 (or the pseudogene TRBV3-2) to TRBJ2-5, with D possibly matching TRBD2 (7 bases). This CDR3 comprises 15 residues. The V gene's germline CDR1 is LGHDT and CDR2 YNNKEL (reference sequence). V lost 4 bases and J lost 3, with 15 bases in between. The CDR3 DNA follows: TGTGCCAGCAGCCCCTTGAGGGGGGGGAAAGAGACCCAGTACTTC. As protein: CASSPLRGGKETQYF.

Remarks on this clone: The junction departs from germline at one end; a sequencing error may be responsible. The chain joins TRBV9 to TRBJ2-3, with 8 bases identical to TRBD2. Germline V gene data show CDR1 as SGDLS and CDR2 as YYNGEE. The CDR3 totals 13 residues. CDR3 region: CASSGTSTDTQYF. CDR3 sequence (DNA): TGTGCCAGTAGCGGGACGAGCACAGATACGCAGTATTTT.

This clone is a singleton in its sample. The chain joins TRBV19 to TRBJ2-7; D gene ambiguous. Germline values: CDR1 LNHDA, CDR2 SQIVND (reference sequence). This CDR3 has 12 amino acids. V lost 6 bases and J lost 2, with 8 bases in between. DNA for the CDR3: TGTGCCAGTAGCGCCACTACCTACGAGCAGTACTTC. Residues: CASSATTYEQYF.

Comment on this clone: Distinct nucleotide sequences in the sample also encode this CDR3. CDR3: CSASQGGNQPQHF. CDR3 nucleotide sequence: TGCAGTGCTAGTCAGGGAGGCAATCAGCCCCAGCATTTT. The V gene is TRBV20-1, the J gene TRBJ1-5; the D gene is possibly TRBD1 (5 bases). This CDR3 has 13 amino acids. From germline, CDR1 is DFQATT and CDR2 SNEGSKA (reference sequence). The V end was cut by 3 bases, the J end by 2 bases, with 8 bases between.

The gene calls are TRBV4-3 and TRBJ2-7; tentatively, D is TRBD1 (5 bases). This CDR3 is 15 amino acids long. The ends were cut back, 0 bases at V and 4 bases at J, with 13 bases in the middle. The germline V gene encodes CDR1 LGHNA and CDR2 YSLEER. The CDR3 nucleotides are TGCGCCAGCAGCCAAGATCGGCAGGGCAGGTACGAGCAGTACTTC. Translated: CASSQDRQGRYEQYF.

This clone was picked up one time. The chain joins TRBV5-1 to TRBJ2-7; TRBD2 is a possible D gene (6 bases). V shed 0 bases and J shed 3 bases, with 13 bases lying between them. This CDR3 comprises 15 residues. CDR1 is SGHRS, CDR2 YFSETQ, per germline. CDR3 DNA sequence: TGCGCCAGCAGCTTGGGGCCGGGAGTTGTCTACGAGCAGTACTTC. This encodes CASSLGPGVVYEQYF.

For the CDR3, the DNA is TGTGCCAGCAGCCATAGACAGGGGGCAACGAGAGGGAACATTCAGTACTTC. It translates to CASSHRQGATRGNIQYF. The V call is TRBV5-6, the J call TRBJ2-4; 10 bases are shared with TRBD1. The CDR3 length is 17 residues. Per germline, CDR1 SGHDT and CDR2 YYEEEE. The ends lost 4 bases at V and 7 bases at J; junction bases unmatched: 14.

This chain uses TRBV12-3 or TRBV12-4 with TRBJ1-3; D unclear. There are 10 residues in the CDR3. Trimming removed 3 bases at V and 8 bases at J, with 2 bases between. The DNA of the CDR3 is TGTGCCAGCAGTTTCGACACCATATATTTT. Its protein product is CASSFDTIYF.

The J gene is TRBJ2-7, the V gene TRBV28; D might be TRBD1 (5 bases). CDR3 length equals 15 residues. V lost 6 bases to trimming and J lost 6 bases, with 21 bases between them. CDR1 MDHEN and CDR2 SYDVKM come from the germline V gene. The CDR3 is CASRPFDDSPSEQYF. The CDR3 DNA sequence: TGTGCCAGCAGGCCCTTCGACGACAGCCCTAGCGAGCAGTACTTC. Complete variable domain (other parts from reference TRBV28 and TRBJ2-7): DVKVTQSSRYLVKRTGEKVFLECVQDMDHENMFWYRQDPGLGLRLIYFSYDVKMKEKGDIPEGYSVSREKKERFSLILESASTNQTSMYLCASRPFDDSPSEQYFGPGTRLTVT.

The chain combines TRBV4-2 with TRBJ1-3; D is ambiguous. The V end lost 0 bases, the J end lost 5 bases, and 11 bases lay between the germline ends. Germline CDR1 LGHNA, CDR2 YNFKEQ. This CDR3 comprises 15 residues. The DNA of the CDR3 is TGTGCCAGCAGCCAAGAACGGCAGCCCCGAAACACCATATATTTT. Translation: CASSQERQPRNTIYF.

By share, this clone ranks as medium-sized. The chain links TRBV20-1 to TRBJ1-2; D is undetermined. The CDR3 runs to 11 residues. Germline V lookup: CDR1 DFQATT, CDR2 SNEGSKA (reference sequence). Trimming stripped 4 bases from V and 7 bases from J, with 10 bases between. The CDR3 protein is CSATSLGGYTF. The CDR3 DNA reads TGCAGTGCTACCAGTTTGGGTGGCTACACCTTC.

The chain couples TRBV7-8 to TRBJ2-7; perhaps TRBD1 as D (6 bases). Trimming shortened V by 3 bases and J by 1 base, and 16 bases separated the two germline ends. Germline-derived CDR1 and CDR2 are SGHVS and FQNEAQ. This CDR3 is built from 16 residues. The CDR3 loop reads CASSLYTQGLSYEQYF. CDR3 bases: TGTGCCAGCAGCTTGTATACACAGGGATTATCCTACGAGCAGTACTTC.

This chain connects TRBV6-5 to TRBJ1-2; D might be TRBD1 (5 bases). The CDR3 contains 13 residues. Deletions cut 4 bases from V and 4 bases from J, with 10 bases between. The V gene's germline CDR1 is MNHEY and CDR2 SVGAGI. Here the CDR3 reads CASSSDRSYGYTF. CDR3 DNA sequence: TGTGCCAGCAGTTCCGACAGAAGCTATGGCTACACCTTC.

The chain joins TRBV6-4 to TRBJ1-1, with 7 bases aligning to TRBD1. The V segment lost 7 bases and the J segment 5 bases; nucleotides outside the gene matches: 16. This CDR3 spans 16 amino acids. Germline V gives CDR1 MRHNA, CDR2 SNTAGT. The CDR3 loop is CASTPGPRTGETEAFF. CDR3 DNA sequence: TGTGCCAGCACCCCCGGCCCTCGTACAGGGGAAACTGAAGCTTTCTTT.

The genes are TRBV10-2 and TRBJ2-3, with 11 nucleotides matching TRBD2. The germline V gene encodes CDR1 WSHSY and CDR2 SAAADI. This CDR3 region has 16 residues. Trimming took 3 bases from V and 12 from J; bases not matched to a gene: 14. The CDR3 sequence is CASSDYGLAGTAPQYF. CDR3 in DNA: TGCGCCAGCAGTGACTACGGACTAGCGGGTACCGCCCCCCAGTATTTT.

J is TRBJ2-5 and V is TRBV6-5, with D unclear. Germline values: CDR1 MNHEY, CDR2 SVGAGI. CDR3 size: 12 residues. Trimming shortened V by 10 bases and J by 4 bases, and 13 bases separated the two germline ends. The CDR3: CATSRPPETQYF. For the CDR3, the DNA is TGTGCCACCTCGAGGCCTCCAGAGACCCAGTACTTC.

CDR3 loop: CASSIIQGHTEAFF. In DNA form, the CDR3 reads TGTGCCAGCAGTATCATTCAGGGACACACTGAAGCTTTCTTT. The J gene is TRBJ1-1, the V gene TRBV28; weak D call: TRBD1 (5 bases). V lost 5 bases to trimming and J lost 3 bases, with 13 bases between them. CDR3 length: 14 residues. Germline V gives CDR1 MDHEN, CDR2 SYDVKM.

The chain employs TRBV7-2 and TRBJ2-7; tentatively, D is TRBD1 (5 bases). Germline V gives CDR1 SGHTA, CDR2 FQGNSA. Between the trimmed V and J ends, which lost 0 bases and 2 bases, there was a span of 5 bases. This CDR3 comprises 13 residues. The CDR3 sequence is CASSLAGAYEQYF. CDR3 coding DNA: TGTGCCAGCAGCTTAGCAGGGGCCTACGAGCAGTACTTC.